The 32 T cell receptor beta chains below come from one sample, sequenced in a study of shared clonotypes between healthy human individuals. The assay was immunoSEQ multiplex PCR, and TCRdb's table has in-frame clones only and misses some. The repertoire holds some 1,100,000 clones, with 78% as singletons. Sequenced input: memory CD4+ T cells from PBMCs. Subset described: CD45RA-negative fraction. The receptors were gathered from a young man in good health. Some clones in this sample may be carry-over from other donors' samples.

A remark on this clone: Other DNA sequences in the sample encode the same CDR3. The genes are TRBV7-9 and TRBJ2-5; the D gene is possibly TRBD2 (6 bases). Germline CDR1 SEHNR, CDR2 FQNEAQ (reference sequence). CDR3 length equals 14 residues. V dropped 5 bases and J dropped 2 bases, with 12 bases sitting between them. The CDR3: CASSLLGGQETQYF. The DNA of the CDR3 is TGTGCCAGCAGCCTGCTTGGGGGGCAAGAGACCCAGTACTTC.

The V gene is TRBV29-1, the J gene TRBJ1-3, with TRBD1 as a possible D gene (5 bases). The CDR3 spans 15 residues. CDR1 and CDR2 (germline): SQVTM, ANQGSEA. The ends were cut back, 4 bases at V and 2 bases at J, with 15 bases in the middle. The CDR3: CSVGQTSSPGNTIYF. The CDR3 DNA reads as TGCAGCGTTGGACAGACCTCGTCTCCTGGAAACACCATATATTTT.

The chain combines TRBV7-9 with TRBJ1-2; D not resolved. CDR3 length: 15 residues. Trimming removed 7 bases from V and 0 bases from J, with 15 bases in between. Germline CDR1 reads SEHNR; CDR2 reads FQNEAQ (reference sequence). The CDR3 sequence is CASTAGGLSNYGYTF. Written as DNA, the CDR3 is TGTGCCAGCACCGCTGGCGGGCTATCTAACTATGGCTACACCTTC. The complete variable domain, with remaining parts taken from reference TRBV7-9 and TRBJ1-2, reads DTGVSQNPRHKITKRGQNVTFRCDPISEHNRLYWYRQTLGQGPEFLTYFQNEAQLEKSRLLSDRFSAERPKGSFSTLEIQRTEQGDSAMYLCASTAGGLSNYGYTFGSGTRLTVV.

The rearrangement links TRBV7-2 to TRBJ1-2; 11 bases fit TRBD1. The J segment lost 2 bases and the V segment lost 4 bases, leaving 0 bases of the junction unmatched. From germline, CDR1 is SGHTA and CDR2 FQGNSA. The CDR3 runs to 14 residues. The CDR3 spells CASSWDRGNYGYTF. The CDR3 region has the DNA TGTGCCAGCAGCTGGGACAGGGGGAACTATGGCTACACCTTC.

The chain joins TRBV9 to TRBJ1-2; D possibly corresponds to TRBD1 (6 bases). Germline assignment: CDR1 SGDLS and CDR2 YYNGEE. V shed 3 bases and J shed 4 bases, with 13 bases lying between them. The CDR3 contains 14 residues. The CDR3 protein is CASSASTGPYGYTF. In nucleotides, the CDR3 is TGTGCCAGCAGCGCTTCGACAGGCCCCTATGGCTACACCTTC.

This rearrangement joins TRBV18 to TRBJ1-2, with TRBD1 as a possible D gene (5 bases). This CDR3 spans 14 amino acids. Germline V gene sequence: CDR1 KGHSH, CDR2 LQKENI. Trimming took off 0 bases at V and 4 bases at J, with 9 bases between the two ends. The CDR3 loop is CASSPPSRAYGYTF. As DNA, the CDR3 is TGTGCCAGCTCACCACCGAGCAGGGCCTATGGCTACACCTTC.

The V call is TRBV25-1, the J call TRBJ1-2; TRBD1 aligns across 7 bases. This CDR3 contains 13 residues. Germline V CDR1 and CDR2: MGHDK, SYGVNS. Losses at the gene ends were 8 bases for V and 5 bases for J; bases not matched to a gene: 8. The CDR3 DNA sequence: TGTGCCAGCGGCTCTGCAGGGGGTTATGGCTACACCTTC. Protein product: CASGSAGGYGYTF.

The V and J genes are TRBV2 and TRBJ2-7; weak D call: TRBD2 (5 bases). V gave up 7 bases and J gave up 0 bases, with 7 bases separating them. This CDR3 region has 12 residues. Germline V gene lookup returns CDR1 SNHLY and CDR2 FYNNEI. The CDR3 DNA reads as TGTGCCAGCAAGGAGGACTCCTACGAGCAGTACTTC. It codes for CASKEDSYEQYF.

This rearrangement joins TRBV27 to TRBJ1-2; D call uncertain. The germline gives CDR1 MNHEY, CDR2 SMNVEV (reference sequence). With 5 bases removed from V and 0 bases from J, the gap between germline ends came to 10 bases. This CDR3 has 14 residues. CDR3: CASSATATNYGYTF. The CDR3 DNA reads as TGTGCCAGCAGTGCCACGGCCACTAACTATGGCTACACCTTC.

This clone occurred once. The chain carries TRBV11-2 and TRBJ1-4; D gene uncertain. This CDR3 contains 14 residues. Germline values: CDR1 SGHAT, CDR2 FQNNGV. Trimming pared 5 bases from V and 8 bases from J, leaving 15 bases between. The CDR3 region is CASSRPGPGEKLFF. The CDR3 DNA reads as TGTGCCAGCAGCCGACCGGGCCCTGGAGAAAAACTGTTTTTT.

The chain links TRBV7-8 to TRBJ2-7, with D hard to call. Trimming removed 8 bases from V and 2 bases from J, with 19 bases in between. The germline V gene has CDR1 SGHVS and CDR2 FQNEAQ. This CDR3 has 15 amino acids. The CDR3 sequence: CASARGPNLAYEQYF. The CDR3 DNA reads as TGTGCCAGCGCGAGAGGACCAAACCTTGCCTACGAGCAGTACTTC.

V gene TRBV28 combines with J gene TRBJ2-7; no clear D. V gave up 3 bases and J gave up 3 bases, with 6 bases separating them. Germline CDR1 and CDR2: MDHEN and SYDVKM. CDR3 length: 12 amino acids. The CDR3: CASSFLFYEQYF. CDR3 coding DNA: TGTGCCAGCAGTTTCCTTTTCTACGAGCAGTACTTC. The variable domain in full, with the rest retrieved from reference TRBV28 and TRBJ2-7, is DVKVTQSSRYLVKRTGEKVFLECVQDMDHENMFWYRQDPGLGLRLIYFSYDVKMKEKGDIPEGYSVSREKKERFSLILESASTNQTSMYLCASSFLFYEQYFGPGTRLTVT.

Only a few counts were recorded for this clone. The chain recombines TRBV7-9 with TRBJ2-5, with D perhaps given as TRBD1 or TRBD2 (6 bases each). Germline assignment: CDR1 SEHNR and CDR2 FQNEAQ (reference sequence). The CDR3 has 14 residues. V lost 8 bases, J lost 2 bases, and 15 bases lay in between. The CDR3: CASGPGGAQETQYF. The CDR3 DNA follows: TGTGCCAGCGGGCCCGGGGGCGCGCAAGAGACCCAGTACTTC.

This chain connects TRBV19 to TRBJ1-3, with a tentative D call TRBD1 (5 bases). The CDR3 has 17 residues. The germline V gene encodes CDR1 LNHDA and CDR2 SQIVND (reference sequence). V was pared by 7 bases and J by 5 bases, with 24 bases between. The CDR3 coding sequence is TGTGCCAGTACCCCAAGCGGGACCTCTGGGGTTAGAAACACCATATATTTT. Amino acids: CASTPSGTSGVRNTIYF. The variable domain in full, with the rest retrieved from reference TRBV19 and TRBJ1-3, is DGGITQSPKYLFRKEGQNVTLSCEQNLNHDAMYWYRQDPGQGLRLIYYSQIVNDFQKGDIAEGYSVSREKKESFPLTVTSAQKNPTAFYLCASTPSGTSGVRNTIYFGEGSWLTVV.

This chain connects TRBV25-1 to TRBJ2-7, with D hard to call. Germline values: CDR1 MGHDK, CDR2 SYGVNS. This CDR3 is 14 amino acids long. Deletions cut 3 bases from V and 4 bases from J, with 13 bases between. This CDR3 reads CASSEISGVYEQYF. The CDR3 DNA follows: TGTGCCAGCAGTGAGATCTCTGGTGTTTACGAGCAGTACTTC.

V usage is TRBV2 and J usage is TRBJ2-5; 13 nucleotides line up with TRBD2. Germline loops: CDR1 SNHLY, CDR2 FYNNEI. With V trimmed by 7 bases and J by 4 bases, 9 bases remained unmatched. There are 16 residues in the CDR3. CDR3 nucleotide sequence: TGTGCCAGCAAGACTGGGACTAGCGGGAACCGAGAGACCCAGTACTTC. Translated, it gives CASKTGTSGNRETQYF. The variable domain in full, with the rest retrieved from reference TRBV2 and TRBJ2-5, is EPEVTQTPSHQVTQMGQEVILRCVPISNHLYFYWYRQILGQKVEFLVSFYNNEISEKSEIFDDQFSVERPDGSNFTLKIRSTKLEDSAMYFCASKTGTSGNRETQYFGPGTRLLVL.

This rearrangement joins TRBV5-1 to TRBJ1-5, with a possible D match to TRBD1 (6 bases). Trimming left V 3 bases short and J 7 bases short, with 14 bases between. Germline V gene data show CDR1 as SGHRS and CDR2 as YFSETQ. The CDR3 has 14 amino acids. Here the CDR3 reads CASSSSGEGQPQHF. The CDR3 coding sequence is TGCGCCAGCAGCTCGTCAGGGGAGGGCCAGCCCCAGCATTTT.

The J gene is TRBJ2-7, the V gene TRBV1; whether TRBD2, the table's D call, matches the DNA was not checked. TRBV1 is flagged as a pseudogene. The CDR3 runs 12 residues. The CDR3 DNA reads TGCACCAGCCTAACAACTAACAACGAGCAGTACTTC. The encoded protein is CTSLTTNNEQYF.

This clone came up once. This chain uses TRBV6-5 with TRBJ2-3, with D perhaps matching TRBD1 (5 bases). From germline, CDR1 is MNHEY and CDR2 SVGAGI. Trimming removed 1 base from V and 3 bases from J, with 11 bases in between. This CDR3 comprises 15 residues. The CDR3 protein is CASSYLAGMTDTQYF. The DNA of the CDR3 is TGTGCCAGCAGTTACTTAGCAGGGATGACAGATACGCAGTATTTT.

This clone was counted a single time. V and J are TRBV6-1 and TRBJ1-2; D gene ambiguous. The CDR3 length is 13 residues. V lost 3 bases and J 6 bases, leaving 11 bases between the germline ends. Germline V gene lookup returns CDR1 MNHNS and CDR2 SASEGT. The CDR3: CASSEVTVDGYTF. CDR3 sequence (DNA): TGTGCCAGCAGTGAGGTAACAGTAGATGGCTACACCTTC.

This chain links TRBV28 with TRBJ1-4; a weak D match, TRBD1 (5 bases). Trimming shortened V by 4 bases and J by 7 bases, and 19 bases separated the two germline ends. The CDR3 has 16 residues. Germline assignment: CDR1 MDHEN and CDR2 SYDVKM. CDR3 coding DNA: TGTGCCAGCAGTTCCGCTGGGGGAGCTCGTGGTGAAAAACTGTTTTTT. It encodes CASSSAGGARGEKLFF. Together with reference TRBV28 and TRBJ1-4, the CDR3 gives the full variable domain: DVKVTQSSRYLVKRTGEKVFLECVQDMDHENMFWYRQDPGLGLRLIYFSYDVKMKEKGDIPEGYSVSREKKERFSLILESASTNQTSMYLCASSSAGGARGEKLFFGSGTQLSVL.

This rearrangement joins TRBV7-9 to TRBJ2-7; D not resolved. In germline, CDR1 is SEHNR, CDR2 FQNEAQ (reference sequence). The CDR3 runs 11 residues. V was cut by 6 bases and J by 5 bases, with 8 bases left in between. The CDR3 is CASSSTDEQYF. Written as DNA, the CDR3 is TGTGCCAGCAGTTCGACCGACGAGCAGTACTTC.

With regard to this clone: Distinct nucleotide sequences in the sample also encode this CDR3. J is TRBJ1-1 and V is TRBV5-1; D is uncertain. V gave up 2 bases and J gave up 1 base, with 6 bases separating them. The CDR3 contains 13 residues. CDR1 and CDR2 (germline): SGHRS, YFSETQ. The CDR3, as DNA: TGCGCCAGCAGCTTAGGTCGGAACACTGAAGCTTTCTTT. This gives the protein CASSLGRNTEAFF.

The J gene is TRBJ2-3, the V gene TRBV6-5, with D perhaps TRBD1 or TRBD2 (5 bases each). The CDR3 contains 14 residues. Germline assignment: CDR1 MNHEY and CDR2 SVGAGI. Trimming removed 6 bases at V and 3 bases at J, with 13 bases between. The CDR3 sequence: CASSPGTRTDTQYF. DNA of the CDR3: TGTGCCAGCAGCCCCGGGACCAGGACAGATACGCAGTATTTT.

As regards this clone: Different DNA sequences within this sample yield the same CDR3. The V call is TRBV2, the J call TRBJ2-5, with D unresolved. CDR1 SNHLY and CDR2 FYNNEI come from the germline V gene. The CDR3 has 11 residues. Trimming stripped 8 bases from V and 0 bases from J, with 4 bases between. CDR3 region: CASGYQETQYF. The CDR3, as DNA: TGTGCCAGCGGGTACCAAGAGACCCAGTACTTC.

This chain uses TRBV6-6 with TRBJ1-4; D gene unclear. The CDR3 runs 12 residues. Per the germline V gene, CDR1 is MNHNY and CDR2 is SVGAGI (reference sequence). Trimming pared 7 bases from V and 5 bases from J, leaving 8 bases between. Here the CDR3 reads CASNQGNEKLFF. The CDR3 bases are TGTGCCAGCAACCAAGGGAATGAAAAACTGTTTTTT.

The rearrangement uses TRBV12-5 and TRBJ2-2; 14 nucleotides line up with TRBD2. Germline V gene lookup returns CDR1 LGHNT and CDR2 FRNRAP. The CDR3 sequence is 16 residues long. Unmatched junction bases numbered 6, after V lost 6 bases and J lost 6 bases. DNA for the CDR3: TGTGCTAGTGGCCCCGGGACTAGCGGGAGTTCCGGGGAGCTGTTTTTT. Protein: CASGPGTSGSSGELFF.

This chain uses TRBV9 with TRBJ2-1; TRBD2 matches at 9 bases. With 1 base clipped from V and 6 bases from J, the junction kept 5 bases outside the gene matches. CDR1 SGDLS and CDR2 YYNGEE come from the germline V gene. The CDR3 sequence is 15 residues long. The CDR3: CASSVISGSINEQFF. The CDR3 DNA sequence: TGTGCCAGCAGCGTAATTAGCGGGAGTATCAATGAGCAGTTCTTC.

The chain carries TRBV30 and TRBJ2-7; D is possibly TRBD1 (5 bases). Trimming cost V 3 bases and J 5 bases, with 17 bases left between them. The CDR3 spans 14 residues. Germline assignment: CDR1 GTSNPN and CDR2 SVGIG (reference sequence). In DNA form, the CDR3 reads TGTGCCTGGAGCCGCCCCTGGTTAGGGGACGAGCAGTACTTC. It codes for CAWSRPWLGDEQYF.

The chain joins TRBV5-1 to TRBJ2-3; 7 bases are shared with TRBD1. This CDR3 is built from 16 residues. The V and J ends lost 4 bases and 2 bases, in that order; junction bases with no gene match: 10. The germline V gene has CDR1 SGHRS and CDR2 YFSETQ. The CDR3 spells CASSPDPTGATDTQYF. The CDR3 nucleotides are TGCGCCAGCAGCCCCGATCCTACAGGGGCCACAGATACGCAGTATTTT.

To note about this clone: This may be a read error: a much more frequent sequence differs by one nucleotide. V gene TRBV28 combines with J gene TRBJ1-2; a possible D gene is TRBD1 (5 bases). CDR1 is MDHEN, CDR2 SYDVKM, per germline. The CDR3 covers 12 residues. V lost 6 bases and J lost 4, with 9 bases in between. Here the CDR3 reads CASSQGPYGYTF. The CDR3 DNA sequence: TGTGCCAGCAGCCAGGGACCCTATGGCTACACCTTC.

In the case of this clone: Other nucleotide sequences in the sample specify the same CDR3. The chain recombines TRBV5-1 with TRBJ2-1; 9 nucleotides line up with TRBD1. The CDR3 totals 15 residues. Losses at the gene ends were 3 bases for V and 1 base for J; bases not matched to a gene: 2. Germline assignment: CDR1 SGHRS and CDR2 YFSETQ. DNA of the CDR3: TGCGCCAGCAGCTCGGGACAGGGTTCCTACAATGAGCAGTTCTTC. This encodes CASSSGQGSYNEQFF.